Listed below are T cell receptor beta chains from one sample, sequenced in a study of T-cell memory formation after mild COVID-19. TCRdb reprocessed the 5' RACE reads with MiXCR, giving one entry per CDR3 protein. The sample yields approximately 150,000 distinct CDR3 sequences, about 14% seen once. The sample was PBMCs or a T cell subset sorted from them (not recorded which). The receptor set was obtained from an adult woman who had mild COVID-19 (a few samples of this study predate the infection). Cell type and time point are not known. The CDR3 runs from the conserved cysteine through the conserved F or W. The order of the fields is clone size, D gene, V gene, J gene, CDR3 protein, CDR3 DNA. The D gene is left open where the match is weak. Size is omitted from some rows. Given values are once, few, many or a class for expanded clones.

few	TRBD1	TRBV7-2	TRBJ2-3	CASSQQGTDTQYF	TGTGCCAGCAGCCAACAGGGGACAGATACGCAGTATTTT
-	-	TRBV6-6	TRBJ1-1	CASGGAGPEAFF	TGTGCCAGCGGAGGGGCAGGTCCGGAAGCTTTCTTT
few	TRBD1	TRBV7-9	TRBJ1-1	CASSPGQGARRAFF	TGTGCCAGCAGCCCGGGACAGGGGGCTCGTCGGGCTTTCTTT
many	TRBD1	TRBV12-3/TRBV12-4	TRBJ1-2	CASSPMTGNYGYTF	TGTGCCAGCAGTCCGATGACAGGGAACTATGGCTACACCTTC
-	TRBD1	TRBV20-1	TRBJ1-2	CSADPGQDRGYTF	TGCAGTGCCGACCCCGGACAGGATCGAGGCTACACCTTC
few	-	TRBV5-1	TRBJ2-3	CASSLTAYSSTDTQYF	TGCGCCAGCAGCTTGACCGCGTATTCTAGCACAGATACGCAGTATTTT
few	TRBD2	TRBV20-1	TRBJ2-5	CSAPLTGTSEPVPGETQYF	TGCAGTGCCCCCCTTACCGGGACTAGCGAACCCGTACCGGGAGAGACCCAGTACTTC
-	-	TRBV13	TRBJ2-3	CASSQLRLKDTQYF	TGTGCCAGCAGCCAATTGAGGCTGAAAGATACGCAGTATTTT
-	-	TRBV19	TRBJ2-1	CASALSTSSYNEQFF	TGTGCCAGTGCTCTATCGACTAGCTCCTACAATGAGCAGTTCTTC
-	TRBD1	TRBV6-2/TRBV6-3	TRBJ2-5	CASSSQGAAETQYF	TGTGCCAGCAGTTCGCAGGGGGCGGCAGAGACCCAGTACTTC
-	TRBD2	TRBV7-2	TRBJ2-3	CASSPRGGPGGGQYF	TGTGCCAGCAGCCCCCGTGGGGGTCCCGGGGGGGGGCAGTATTTT
-	-	TRBV9	TRBJ2-3	CASSVVGEFTDTQYF	TGTGCCAGCAGCGTAGTTGGGGAGTTCACAGATACGCAGTATTTT
few	TRBD2	TRBV27	TRBJ2-1	CASSPGTSRPYNEQFF	TGTGCCAGCAGTCCTGGGACTAGCCGACCCTACAATGAGCAGTTCTTC
-	-	TRBV4-1	TRBJ1-1	CASSQFLNTEAFF	TGCGCCAGCAGCCAATTCTTGAACACTGAAGCTTTCTTT
-	-	TRBV3-1	TRBJ2-2	CASSQGLGSGELFF	TGTGCCAGCAGCCAGGGCCTGGGCTCCGGGGAGCTGTTTTTT
many	TRBD2	TRBV7-2	TRBJ2-3	CASSLGLAGGLTDTQYF	TGTGCCAGCAGCTTAGGACTAGCGGGAGGCCTAACAGATACGCAGTATTTT
-	-	TRBV29-1	TRBJ2-3	CSVEAIAGEWADTQYF	TGCAGCGTTGAAGCAATAGCAGGGGAATGGGCAGATACGCAGTATTTT
few	TRBD2	TRBV11-3	TRBJ2-5	CASSPYTGTSAQETQYF	TGTGCCAGCAGCCCTTACACCGGGACTAGCGCCCAAGAGACCCAGTACTTC
-	TRBD1	TRBV7-6	TRBJ1-1	CASSLLDRGGTEAFF	TGTGCCAGCAGCTTATTGGACAGGGGTGGCACTGAAGCTTTCTTT
many	-	TRBV7-8	TRBJ2-1	CASSLAEGPGLIWDEQFF	TGTGCCAGCAGCTTAGCGGAGGGGCCGGGGCTAATATGGGATGAGCAGTTCTTC
few	-	TRBV12-3/TRBV12-4	TRBJ1-5	CASSFGGSQPQHF	TGTGCCAGCAGTTTTGGGGGATCCCAGCCCCAGCATTTT
-	-	TRBV5-1	TRBJ2-3	CASSRTGSTGRTDTQYF	TGCGCCAGCAGCCGTACTGGTTCGACAGGACGCACAGATACGCAGTATTTT
many	TRBD1	TRBV10-3	TRBJ2-1	CAVNTGATTNEQFF	TGTGCCGTCAATACAGGGGCCACGACTAATGAGCAGTTCTTC
few	-	TRBV3-1	TRBJ1-5	CASSRRGGRQPQHF	TGTGCCAGCAGCCGGCGGGGGGGCAGGCAGCCCCAGCATTTT
few	-	TRBV5-1	TRBJ2-3	CASSSDGSSSTDTQYF	TGCGCCAGCAGCTCCGACGGGAGTTCTAGCACAGATACGCAGTATTTT
few	TRBD2	TRBV12-3/TRBV12-4	TRBJ2-1	CASSRLGTSGSYNEQFF	TGTGCCAGCAGTCGCCTCGGGACTAGCGGGTCCTACAATGAGCAGTTCTTC
-	-	TRBV3-1	TRBJ1-4	CASSQDPRMDYEKLFF	TGTGCCAGCAGCCAAGACCCGCGGATGGATTATGAAAAACTGTTTTTT
many	-	TRBV2	TRBJ2-6	CASSEGGLTGANVLTF	TGTGCCAGCAGTGAGGGGGGGCTTACTGGGGCCAACGTCCTGACTTTC
few	TRBD2	TRBV12-3/TRBV12-4	TRBJ2-1	CASSSGTSGKEQFF	TGTGCCAGCAGTTCAGGGACTAGCGGGAAAGAGCAGTTCTTC
-	-	TRBV14	TRBJ2-7	CASSQYRDEQYF	TGTGCCAGCAGCCAGTACAGGGACGAGCAGTACTTC
many	TRBD1	TRBV4-1	TRBJ2-7	CASSQGRGPSTQYF	TGCGCCAGCAGCCAAGGCAGGGGGCCTTCTACTCAGTACTTC
few	-	TRBV4-2	TRBJ2-7	CASSQLGSRLEQYF	TGTGCCAGCAGCCAATTAGGCTCAAGGCTCGAGCAGTACTTC
many	TRBD2	TRBV10-3	TRBJ2-1	CAIESSGTGSSYNEQFF	TGTGCCATCGAGTCTAGCGGAACAGGCAGCTCCTACAATGAGCAGTTCTTC
few	TRBD2	TRBV12-3/TRBV12-4	TRBJ2-3	CASSLSSGRSDTQYF	TGTGCCAGCAGTTTGAGTAGCGGGAGGTCCGATACGCAGTATTTT
-	-	TRBV5-4	TRBJ1-2	CASSSRQAGVHYGYTF	TGTGCCAGCAGCTCGAGGCAGGCGGGGGTGCACTATGGCTACACCTTC
-	TRBD1	TRBV7-9	TRBJ1-6	CASSPWDRSSYNSPLHF	TGTGCCAGCAGCCCCTGGGACAGGAGCTCCTATAATTCACCCCTCCACTTT
-	-	TRBV28	TRBJ2-3	CASSLRTPFTQYF	TGTGCCAGCAGTCTGAGGACCCCGTTTACGCAGTATTTT
few	TRBD2	TRBV6-2/TRBV6-3	TRBJ2-5	CASSYGGLAVGGQETQYF	TGTGCCAGCAGTTACGGCGGACTAGCGGTGGGAGGCCAAGAGACCCAGTACTTC
few	-	TRBV4-3	TRBJ1-1	CASSQDGVLAPSDTEAFF	TGCGCCAGCAGCCAAGATGGTGTGTTAGCTCCTTCCGACACTGAAGCTTTCTTT
few	-	TRBV4-1	TRBJ2-6	CASSQVRAANVLTF	TGCGCCAGCAGCCAAGTTCGGGCCGCCAACGTCCTGACTTTC
many	-	TRBV5-4	TRBJ2-1	CASRPGTALSGNEQFF	TGTGCCAGCAGACCCGGGACCGCCCTCAGTGGCAATGAGCAGTTCTTC
-	TRBD2	TRBV3-1	TRBJ2-1	CASSQEAGEAYNEQFF	TGTGCCAGCAGCCAGGAAGCGGGGGAAGCCTACAATGAGCAGTTCTTC
-	-	TRBV7-9	TRBJ2-7	CASSGHRSSYEQYF	TGTGCCAGCAGCGGCCACAGGAGCTCCTACGAGCAGTACTTC
few	TRBD2	TRBV3-1	TRBJ2-7	CASSQAGGLNEQYF	TGTGCCAGCAGCCAAGCGGGGGGGCTGAACGAGCAGTACTTC
-	-	TRBV5-6	TRBJ1-1	CASSLDTRNTEAFF	TGTGCCAGCAGCTTGGACACAAGGAACACTGAAGCTTTCTTT
-	-	TRBV10-3	TRBJ2-3	CAISLGQSPVTDTQYF	TGTGCCATCAGTTTGGGACAATCCCCCGTGACAGATACGCAGTATTTT
few	-	TRBV5-1	TRBJ2-2	CASTGESGTGELFF	TGCGCCAGTACGGGGGAGTCCGGCACCGGGGAGCTGTTTTTT
-	-	TRBV3-1	TRBJ1-3	CASSRGYSGNTIYF	TGTGCCAGCAGCCGTGGGTACTCTGGAAACACCATATATTTT
-	TRBD1	TRBV4-1	TRBJ2-6	CASTTGDRVSGANVLTF	TGCGCCAGCACGACCGGGGACAGAGTCTCTGGGGCCAACGTCCTGACTTTC
few	TRBD2	TRBV29-1	TRBJ2-1	CSVAGLAKNEQFF	TGCAGCGTTGCCGGACTAGCTAAAAATGAGCAGTTCTTC
-	-	TRBV20-1	TRBJ1-6	CSARERTDAPLHF	TGCAGTGCTAGAGAGAGGACCGACGCCCCCCTCCACTTT
-	TRBD1	TRBV29-1	TRBJ1-2	CSVGMTGQGVYGYTF	TGCAGCGTTGGCATGACCGGGCAGGGGGTCTATGGCTACACCTTC
-	-	TRBV12-3/TRBV12-4	TRBJ1-5	CASTWGNQPQHF	TGTGCCAGCACATGGGGCAATCAGCCCCAGCATTTT
-	-	TRBV6-6	TRBJ2-3	CASWAGMGTDTQYF	TGTGCCAGCTGGGCAGGGATGGGGACAGATACGCAGTATTTT
-	TRBD1	TRBV20-1	TRBJ1-2	CSARVGTGQGYTF	TGCAGTGCTAGAGTAGGGACAGGTCAAGGCTACACCTTC